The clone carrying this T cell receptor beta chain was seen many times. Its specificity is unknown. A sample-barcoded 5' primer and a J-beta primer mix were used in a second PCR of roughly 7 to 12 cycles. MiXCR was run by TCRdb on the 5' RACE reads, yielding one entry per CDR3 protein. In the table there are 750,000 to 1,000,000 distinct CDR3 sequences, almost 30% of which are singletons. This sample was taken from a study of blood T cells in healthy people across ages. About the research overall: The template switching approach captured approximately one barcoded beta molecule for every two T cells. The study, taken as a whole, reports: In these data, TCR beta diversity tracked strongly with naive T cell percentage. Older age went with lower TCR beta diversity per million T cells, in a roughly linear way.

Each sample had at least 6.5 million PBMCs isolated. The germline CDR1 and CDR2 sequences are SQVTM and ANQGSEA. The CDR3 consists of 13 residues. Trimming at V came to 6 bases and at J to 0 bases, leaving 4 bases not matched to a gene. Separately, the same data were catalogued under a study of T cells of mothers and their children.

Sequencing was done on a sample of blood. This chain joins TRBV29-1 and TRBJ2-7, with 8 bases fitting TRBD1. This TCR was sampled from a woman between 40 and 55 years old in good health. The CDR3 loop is CSVIGQGSYEQYF. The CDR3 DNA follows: TGCAGCGTGATAGGACAGGGCTCCTACGAGCAGTACTTC.